This TCR beta chain came from a study of T cell responses to AZD1222 COVID-19 vaccine. Study results and caveats: Recipients of AZD1222 seropositive at baseline numbered only 5 or 6.

The germline V gene has CDR1 SNHLY and CDR2 FYNNEI. This CDR3 has 20 residues. Trimming took 1 base from V and 9 from J; bases not matched to a gene: 27. Sequenced by immunoSEQ multiplex PCR; TCRdb stores in-frame clones only, minus some. The table shows approximately 100,000 clones, with about 88% occurring only once. For this clone: Its antigen is not known.

This specimen was peripheral blood, taken on day 0 of AZD1222 vaccination. This rearrangement joins TRBV2 to TRBJ2-7; 7 positions agree with TRBD1. This TCR was recovered from an adult in good health. This chain's CDR3 is CASSEGLGQAAHRTDLGQYF. The CDR3 DNA reads TGTGCCAGCAGTGAAGGGTTAGGACAGGCCGCTCACCGAACGGACTTAGGGCAGTACTTC. The full variable domain, completed using reference TRBV2 and TRBJ2-7, is EPEVTQTPSHQVTQMGQEVILRCVPISNHLYFYWYRQILGQKVEFLVSFYNNEISEKSEIFDDQFSVERPDGSNFTLKIRSTKLEDSAMYFCASSEGLGQAAHRTDLGQYFGPGTRLTVT.